The T cell receptor (beta chain) described here comes from a study of OX40 agonist ivuxolimab in advanced cancers. Study summary: Patients were treated with ivuxolimab, an agonistic anti-OX40 (CD134) antibody. Prior anti-PD-1, anti-PD-L1 or anti-CTLA-4 therapy did not bar entry, and less than 50% had some.

Assay used: immunoSEQ multiplex PCR; TCRdb lists only in-frame clones, some missing. The sample holds some 70,000 clones; around 90% are singletons and the top ten take approximately 2.6%. With autoimmune disease history or systemic immunosuppression, patients were excluded. With 6 bases clipped from V and 2 bases from J, the junction kept 9 bases outside the gene matches. This CDR3 has 16 amino acids. Germline V gene data show CDR1 as MGHRA and CDR2 as YSYEKL. Sequencing used CD4+ or CD8+ T cells sorted from blood, obtained in a trial of the OX40 agonist ivuxolimab. The chain is built from TRBV4-1 and TRBJ1-2; 10 bases agree with TRBD1. The sequence derives from an adult with an advanced solid tumor such as melanoma, head and neck, liver or kidney cancer. CDR3 loop: CASRQRGQGQNYGYTF. The CDR3 DNA is TGCGCCAGCAGACAACGGGGACAGGGGCAAAACTATGGCTACACCTTC.